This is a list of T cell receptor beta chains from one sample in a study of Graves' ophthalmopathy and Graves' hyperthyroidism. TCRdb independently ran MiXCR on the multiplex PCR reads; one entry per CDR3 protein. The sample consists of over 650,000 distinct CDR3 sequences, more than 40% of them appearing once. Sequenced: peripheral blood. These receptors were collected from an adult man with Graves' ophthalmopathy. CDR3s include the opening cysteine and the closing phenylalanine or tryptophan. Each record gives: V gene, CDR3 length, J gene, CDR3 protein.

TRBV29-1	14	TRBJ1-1	CSARGRVGITEAFF
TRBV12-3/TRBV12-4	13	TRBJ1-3	CASSSRAGNTIYF
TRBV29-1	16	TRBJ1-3	CSVDPGTGTIGNTIYF
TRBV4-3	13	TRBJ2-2	CASSQGYPGELFF
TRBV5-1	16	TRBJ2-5	CASRASTSGSGETQYF
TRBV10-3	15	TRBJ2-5	CAISGIAGGGETQYF
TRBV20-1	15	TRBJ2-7	CSAISGRADAYEQYF
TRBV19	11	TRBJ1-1	CASSGNTEAFF
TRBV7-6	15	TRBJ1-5	CASSWGGGNNQPQHF
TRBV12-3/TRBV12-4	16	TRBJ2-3	CASSLNGGYSTDTQYF
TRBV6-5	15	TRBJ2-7	CASSFSTSAAYEQYF
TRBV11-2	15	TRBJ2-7	CASSASRDRSYEQYF
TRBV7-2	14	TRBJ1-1	CASSLGVGRTEAFF
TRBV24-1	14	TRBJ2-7	CATSDLCEDRESYF
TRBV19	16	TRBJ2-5	CASSRRLAGAEKTQYF
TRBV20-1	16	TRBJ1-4	CSARAPGQSALRKLFF
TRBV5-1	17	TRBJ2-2	CASAPSLATTNTGELFF
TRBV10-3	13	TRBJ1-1	CAISIGGHSEAFF
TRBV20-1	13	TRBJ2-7	CSASAAPPYEQYF
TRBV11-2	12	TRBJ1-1	CASSLDATEAFF
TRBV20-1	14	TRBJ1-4	CSARRQGAHEKLFF
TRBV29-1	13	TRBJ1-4	CSAADRVGEKLFF
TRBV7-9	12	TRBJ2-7	CASSSASGVAYF
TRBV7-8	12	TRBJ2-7	CASSFPGGEQYF
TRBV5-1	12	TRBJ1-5	CASGEGRQPQHF
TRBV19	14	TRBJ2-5	CASSVFTSEETQYF
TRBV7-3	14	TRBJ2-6	CASRGGPGANVLTF
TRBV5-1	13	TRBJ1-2	CASRKDNNYGYTF
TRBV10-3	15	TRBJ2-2	CAISRTSGGTGELFF
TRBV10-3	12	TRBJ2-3	CAISEGENTQYF
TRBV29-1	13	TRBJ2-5	CSVGHLRQETQYF
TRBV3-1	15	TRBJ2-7	CASSSIAGPSYEQYF
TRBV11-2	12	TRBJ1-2	CASSQQGAGNTF
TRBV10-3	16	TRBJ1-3	CAISYSGPSSGNTIYF
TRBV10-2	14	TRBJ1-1	CASRNQDRMIEAFF
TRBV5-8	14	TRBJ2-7	CASSFGGYTWEQYF
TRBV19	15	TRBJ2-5	CASSFVSGKEETQYF
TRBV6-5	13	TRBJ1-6	CASSSRGRSPLHF
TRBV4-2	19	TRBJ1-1	CASSGTGQGAGWPNTEAFF
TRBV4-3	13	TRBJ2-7	CASSQGTGNEQYF
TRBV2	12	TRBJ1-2	CARRQGYYGYTF
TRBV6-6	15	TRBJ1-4	CASSYLTGGNEKLFF
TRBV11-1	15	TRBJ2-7	CASSRQVGTNYEQYF
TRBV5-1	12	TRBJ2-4	CASSSQGNIQYF
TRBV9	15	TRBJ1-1	CASSPGWGVGTEAFF
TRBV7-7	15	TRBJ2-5	CASSLASGGEETQYF
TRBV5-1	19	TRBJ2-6	CASSLVLAAPLSGANVLTF
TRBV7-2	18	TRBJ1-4	CASSLDRDGILRNEKLFF
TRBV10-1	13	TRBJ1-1	CASTGQGRTEAFF
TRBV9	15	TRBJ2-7	CASSVTGSSAGEQYF
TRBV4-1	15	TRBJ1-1	CASSPRVDADTEAFF
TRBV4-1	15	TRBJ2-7	CASSQPGQGVYEQYF
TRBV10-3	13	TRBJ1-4	CAIRDRGDEKLFF